The rows below give T cell receptor beta chains drawn from one sample of a study of cytomegalovirus exposure and HLA in healthy donors. The table came from immunoSEQ multiplex PCR; TCRdb's copy has only in-frame clones and leaves some out. The sample lists roughly 150,000 clones; roughly 77% were seen once. Sequencing was carried out using PBMCs. The receptors derive from a man aged 18 to 29 in good health and CMV-seropositive. Each CDR3 is given with its conserved first and last residue. A D gene is named only where the DNA matches it firmly. Size tells how often a clone was seen (once, few, many) or the class of an expanded clone, and some rows leave it out.

d_call	v_call	j_call	clone_size	cdr3_aa	cdr3_nt
-	TRBV19	TRBJ1-3	-	CASSIGPSGNTIYF	TGTGCCAGTAGTATTGGGCCATCTGGAAACACCATATATTTT
-	TRBV7-2	TRBJ2-3	-	CASSLGGEPSTDTQYF	TGTGCCAGCAGCTTAGGGGGAGAACCTAGCACAGATACGCAGTATTTT
-	TRBV4-2	TRBJ2-3	-	CASSQALSDTQYF	TGTGCCAGCAGCCAAGCCCTATCAGATACGCAGTATTTT
-	TRBV5-4	TRBJ2-2	-	CASRQTFPNTGELFF	TGTGCCAGCAGACAGACATTCCCGAACACCGGGGAGCTGTTTTTT
TRBD2	TRBV4-1	TRBJ2-3	-	CASSHPGLAGTSTDTQYF	TGCGCCAGCAGCCACCCGGGACTAGCGGGGACTAGCACAGATACGCAGTATTTT
TRBD1	TRBV19	TRBJ1-1	-	CASSTWTGGEAFF	TGTGCCAGTAGTACCTGGACAGGGGGCGAAGCTTTCTTT
TRBD1	TRBV18	TRBJ1-2	-	CASGQGEGYTF	TGTGCCAGCGGACAGGGTGAAGGCTACACCTTC
-	TRBV19	TRBJ1-1	-	CASRTIGNTEAFF	TGTGCCAGTAGGACAATCGGGAACACTGAAGCTTTCTTT
-	TRBV6-5	TRBJ1-2	-	CASSYSAGKGYTF	TGTGCCAGCAGTTACTCCGCAGGGAAGGGCTACACCTTC
TRBD2	TRBV27	TRBJ2-1	-	CASSLGLAGAIYNEQFF	TGTGCCAGCAGTCTAGGACTAGCGGGAGCCATCTACAATGAGCAGTTCTTC
-	TRBV13	TRBJ1-2	-	CASSKLASGGYTF	TGTGCCAGCAGCAAACTCGCCTCTGGTGGCTACACCTTC
-	TRBV28	TRBJ1-2	-	CASSSPLGQGKTYGYTF	TGTGCCAGCAGTTCCCCTCTCGGGCAGGGGAAGACGTACGGCTACACCTTC
TRBD1	TRBV7-6	TRBJ1-3	-	CASSSRGDRGSGNTIYF	TGTGCCAGCAGCTCGCGGGGGGACAGGGGATCTGGAAACACCATATATTTT
TRBD2	TRBV4-2	TRBJ2-5	-	CASSAGASGGRETQYF	TGTGCCAGCAGCGCTGGGGCTAGCGGGGGTCGGGAGACCCAGTACTTC
TRBD1	TRBV5-1	TRBJ2-2	-	CASSLETGRNTGELFF	TGCGCCAGCAGCTTGGAGACAGGGCGGAACACCGGGGAGCTGTTTTTT
-	TRBV5-5	TRBJ1-2	-	CASRMDSSPYGYTF	TGTGCCAGCAGGATGGACAGTTCCCCCTATGGCTACACCTTC
-	TRBV14	TRBJ2-2	-	CASSRLGPPTGELFF	TGTGCCAGCAGCCGACTAGGACCACCCACCGGGGAGCTGTTTTTT
TRBD1	TRBV6-4	TRBJ1-5	-	CASSQSGGPQHF	TGTGCCAGCAGTCAATCAGGGGGGCCCCAGCATTTT
-	TRBV9	TRBJ1-2	-	CASSGFQGQDNYGYTF	TGTGCCAGCAGCGGATTCCAGGGACAAGATAACTATGGCTACACCTTC
-	TRBV28	TRBJ1-2	-	CASRQMNYGYTF	TGTGCCAGCAGGCAGATGAACTATGGCTACACCTTC
-	TRBV27	TRBJ1-5	-	CASSLGQGQPQHF	TGTGCCAGCAGTTTAGGGCAGGGTCAGCCCCAGCATTTT
-	TRBV27	TRBJ1-6	-	CASSPQTGPNSPLHF	TGTGCCAGCAGTCCCCAGACAGGTCCAAATTCACCCCTCCACTTT
-	TRBV29-1	TRBJ1-1	few	CSVVVSATEAFF	TGCAGCGTTGTAGTCTCCGCCACTGAAGCTTTCTTT
TRBD1	TRBV11-2	TRBJ1-2	-	CASSLEQGPSNYGYTF	TGTGCCAGCAGCTTAGAACAGGGGCCTTCTAACTATGGCTACACCTTC
TRBD1	TRBV30	TRBJ1-2	-	CAWSVVPWTGHNYGYTF	TGTGCCTGGAGTGTAGTCCCCTGGACAGGGCACAACTATGGCTACACCTTC
-	TRBV29-1	TRBJ2-3	few	CSVRTGTDTQYF	TGCAGCGTCAGAACAGGGACAGATACGCAGTATTTT
-	TRBV5-6	TRBJ2-3	-	CASSGGTLPDTQYF	TGTGCCAGCAGCGGCGGGACTCTACCAGATACGCAGTATTTT
-	TRBV19	TRBJ1-5	-	CASRDSRSNQPQHF	TGTGCCAGTAGAGATAGTCGAAGCAATCAGCCCCAGCATTTT
TRBD1	TRBV6-5	TRBJ2-3	few	CASSLRDRSTDTQYF	TGTGCCAGCAGCCTCCGGGACAGGAGCACAGATACGCAGTATTTT
-	TRBV5-6	TRBJ1-2	-	CASSLSTQGIYGYTF	TGTGCCAGCAGCTTGTCGACGCAGGGGATTTACGGCTACACCTTC
-	TRBV19	TRBJ1-2	-	CASSPDRAQGSASYGYTF	TGTGCCAGTAGTCCCGACCGGGCCCAGGGAAGTGCCAGCTATGGCTACACCTTC